This T cell receptor beta chain was sequenced during a study of CD8 T cells in ankylosing spondylitis. TCRdb independently ran MiXCR on the 5' RACE reads; one entry per CDR3 protein. The sample shows a few hundred thousand distinct CDR3 sequences, around 24% of them seen only once. As to this clonotype: Its antigen is unknown.

Trimming removed 2 bases at V and 8 bases at J, with 12 bases between. This CDR3 contains 14 residues. Germline loops: CDR1 SGHAT, CDR2 FQNNGV. The study, taken as a whole, reports: Disease-associated clones were CD8+ and fairly uncommon in peripheral blood. Several highly homologous variants made up a TCR beta motif, and this motif appeared characteristic of ankylosing spondylitis blood. It was reported that disease-linked clones were significantly enriched in matched ankylosing spondylitis synovial fluid.

The specimen sequenced was blood, either unsorted or a sorted T cell fraction (not recorded which). This sequence joins TRBV11-2 and TRBJ1-4; a possible D gene is TRBD1 (6 bases). This TCR came from a male donor with ankylosing spondylitis. The CDR3 protein is CASSLRGAREKLFF. Written as DNA, the CDR3 is TGTGCCAGCAGCTTAAGGGGGGCGCGGGAAAAACTGTTTTTT.